This T cell receptor (beta chain) was retrieved from a study of neurological immune-mediated disorders. The unsorted libraries were made from 2 million PBMCs kept at -80 C. Trimming cost V 1 base and J 9 bases; bases outside gene matches: 12. The CDR3 covers 17 residues. Germline V lookup: CDR1 SGHTA, CDR2 FQGNSA. TCRdb fed the 5' RACE reads into MiXCR, producing one record per CDR3 protein. The data contain 70,000 or so distinct CDR3 sequences, approximately 3.4% of them singletons. This clonotype was observed many times. The specimen sequenced was PBMCs. The TCR comes from a woman between 50 and 59 years old with multiple sclerosis. The chain combines TRBV7-2 with TRBJ2-1; TRBD2 aligns across 10 bases. The CDR3 protein is CASSLGLSGRLAGEQFF. DNA of the CDR3: TGTGCCAGCAGCTTAGGCCTTAGCGGGAGGTTGGCGGGTGAGCAGTTCTTC.